The clone carrying this T cell receptor (beta chain) came up a few times. These data are taken from a study of early T cells in non-severe SARS-CoV-2 infection. MiXCR, run by TCRdb on the 5' RACE reads, gives a single entry per CDR3 protein. The sample carries about 20,000 distinct CDR3 sequences, roughly 6% recorded once. Germline V gene data show CDR1 as DFQATT and CDR2 as SNEGSKA (reference sequence). The ends lost 5 bases at V and 7 bases at J; junction bases unmatched: 15. The CDR3 runs 16 residues. The rearrangement joins TRBV20-1 to TRBJ1-5; 9 nucleotides agree with TRBD1. The sequenced material came from whole blood. The sequence was obtained from an adult who was a healthcare worker with PCR-confirmed SARS-CoV-2 infection or an uninfected control (not recorded which). CDR3 sequence: CSAAPPGTGTSQPQHF. The DNA for the CDR3 is TGCAGTGCTGCCCCACCCGGGACAGGGACAAGCCAGCCCCAGCATTTT.